This T cell receptor (beta chain) was recovered during a study of T cell repertoires in cytomegalovirus infection. Whole-study context: The study used recently identified HLA-C-restricted and well-studied HLA-B-restricted CMV epitopes. Matching HLA type and CMV infection were both indicated by public TCR beta signatures. Broader study findings: Of the TCR beta families, the public ones yielded a cumulative frequency that identified carriers of CMV plus the relevant HLA. In two of eight donors, the top clonotype was HLA-C-restricted CMV-specific.

This clonotype has more than one count but fewer than ten. Its antigen is as yet unknown. TCRdb itself ran the reads through MiXCR, one entry per CDR3 protein. Of some 590,000 distinct CDR3 sequences in the sample, roughly 43% are singletons; the top ten hold around 48%. Germline CDR1 reads SQVTM; CDR2 reads ANQGSEA. The CDR3 loop spans 14 amino acids. The V and J ends lost 4 bases and 0 bases respectively, with 11 bases between them. This specimen was cultured PBMCs, taken from culture after CMV antigen stimulation. The sequence was collected from a human donor in good health (CMV status not recorded). Some clones in this sample may be carry-over from other donors' samples. The rearrangement links TRBV29-1 to TRBJ2-3; no firm D call. The CDR3 region has the DNA TGCAGCGTTGCGTTTCAGACGAGCACAGATACGCAGTATTTT. It translates to CSVAFQTSTDTQYF.